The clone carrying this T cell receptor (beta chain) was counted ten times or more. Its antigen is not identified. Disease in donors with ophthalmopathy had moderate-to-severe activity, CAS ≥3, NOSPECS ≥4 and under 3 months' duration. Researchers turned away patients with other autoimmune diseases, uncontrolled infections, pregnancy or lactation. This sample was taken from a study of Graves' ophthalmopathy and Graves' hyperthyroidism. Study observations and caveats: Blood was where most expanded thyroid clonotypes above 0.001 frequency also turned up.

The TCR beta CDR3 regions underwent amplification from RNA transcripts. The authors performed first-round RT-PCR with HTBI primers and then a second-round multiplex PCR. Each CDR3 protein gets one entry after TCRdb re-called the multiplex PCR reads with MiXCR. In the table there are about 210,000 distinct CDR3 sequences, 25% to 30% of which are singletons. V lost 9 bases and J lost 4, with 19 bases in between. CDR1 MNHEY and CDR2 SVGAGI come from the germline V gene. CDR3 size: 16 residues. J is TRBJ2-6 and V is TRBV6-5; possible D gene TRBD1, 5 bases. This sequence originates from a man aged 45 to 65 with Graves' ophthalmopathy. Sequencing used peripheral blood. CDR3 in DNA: TGTGCCAGTACGACAGCGAGTACGTGGGGGGCCAACGTCCTGACTTTC. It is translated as CASTTASTWGANVLTF.